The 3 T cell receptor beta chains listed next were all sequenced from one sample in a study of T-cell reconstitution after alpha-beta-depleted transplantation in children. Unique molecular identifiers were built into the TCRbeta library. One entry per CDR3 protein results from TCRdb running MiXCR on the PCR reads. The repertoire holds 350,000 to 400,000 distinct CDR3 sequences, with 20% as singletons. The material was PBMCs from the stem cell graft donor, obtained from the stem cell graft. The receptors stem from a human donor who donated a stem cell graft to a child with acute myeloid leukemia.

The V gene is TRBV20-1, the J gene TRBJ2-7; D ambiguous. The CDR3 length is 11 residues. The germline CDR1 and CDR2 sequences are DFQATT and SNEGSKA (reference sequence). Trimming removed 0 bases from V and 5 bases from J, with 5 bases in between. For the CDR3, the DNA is TGCAGTGCTAGAGAGCCCGACGAGCAGTACTTC. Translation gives CSAREPDEQYF.

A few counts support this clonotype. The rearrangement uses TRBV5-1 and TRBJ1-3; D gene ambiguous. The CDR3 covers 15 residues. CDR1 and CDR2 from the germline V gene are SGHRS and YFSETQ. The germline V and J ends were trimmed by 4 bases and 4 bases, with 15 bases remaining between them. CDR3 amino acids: CASSTGIQGGNTIYF. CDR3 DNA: TGCGCCAGCAGCACCGGGATCCAAGGCGGAAACACCATATATTTT.

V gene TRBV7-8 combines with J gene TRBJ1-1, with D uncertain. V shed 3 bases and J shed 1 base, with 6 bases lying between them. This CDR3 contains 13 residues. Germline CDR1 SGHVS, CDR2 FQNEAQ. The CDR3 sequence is CASSFEANTEAFF. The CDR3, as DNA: TGTGCCAGCAGCTTTGAAGCGAACACTGAAGCTTTCTTT. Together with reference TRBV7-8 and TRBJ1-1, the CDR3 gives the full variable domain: GAGVSQSPRYKVAKRGQDVALRCDPISGHVSLFWYQQALGQGPEFLTYFQNEAQLDKSGLPSDRFFAERPEGSVSTLKIQRTQQEDSAVYLCASSFEANTEAFFGQGTRLTVV.